This T cell receptor (beta chain) comes out of a study of blood T cell repertoires in COVID-19. Sequencing was performed with immunoSEQ multiplex PCR; in TCRdb, only in-frame clones are kept and a portion is missing. The sample has about 200,000 clones, about three quarters seen once; the top ten hold about 2.8%. Trimming took off 6 bases at V and 6 bases at J, with 17 bases between the two ends. The CDR3 runs to 14 residues. Looked up from germline, CDR1 is MNHEY and CDR2 is SVGEGT. The sample taken for sequencing was peripheral blood. The receptor was isolated from an elderly woman with active or convalescent COVID-19. This chain links TRBV6-2 or TRBV6-3 with TRBJ1-2, with D maybe TRBD1 (6 bases). CDR3 DNA sequence: TGTGCCAGCAGCCCGACCAGGGGTGTTGATGGCTACACCTTC. It translates to CASSPTRGVDGYTF.